This T cell receptor (beta chain) was sequenced during a study of blood T cell repertoires in COVID-19. Study details: COVID-19 samples from acute and convalescent phases originated in the United States, Italy and Spain. PBMCs, B-cell-depleted T cells, or T cells were the source of the cDNA or gDNA that made up the material.

Original analysis: For nucleated cells, counts were estimated from reference gene primer amplification. Produced via immunoSEQ multiplex PCR; TCRdb's table is partial and in-frame only. The DNA gave D and trimming, while V, J and clone size come from that table. The repertoire holds hundreds of thousands of clones, about nine tenths seen once, with more than 1.4% in the top ten. This CDR3 is 12 amino acids long. The J segment lost 7 bases and the V segment lost 6 bases, leaving 3 bases of the junction unmatched. Germline V gene lookup returns CDR1 MNHEY and CDR2 SVGAGI. This clone was detected only once.

The V call is TRBV6-5, the J call TRBJ2-1, with 7 bases that match TRBD1. Sequencing was performed on peripheral blood. The clonotype was recovered from a woman in her twenties or thirties with active or convalescent COVID-19. This chain's CDR3 is CASSHRGNEQFF. For the CDR3, the DNA is TGTGCCAGCAGCCACAGGGGAAATGAGCAGTTCTTC.